Shown below are 18 T cell receptor beta chains from a single sample sequenced in a study of T cells in localized non-small cell lung cancer. Profiling relied on immunoSEQ multiplex PCR, and the TCRdb table lists in-frame clones only, not all of them. The repertoire holds tens of thousands of clones, with about 90% as singletons. The specimen was peripheral blood, collected before any cancer treatment. These receptors were taken from a man aged 35 to 69 with stage I squamous cell lung carcinoma.

This chain connects TRBV11-2 to TRBJ1-5; D not resolved. The CDR3 length is 14 residues. Germline CDR1 is SGHAT and CDR2 is FQNNGV. The germline V and J ends were trimmed by 0 bases and 3 bases, with 6 bases remaining between them. The CDR3 sequence: CASSLDSYNQPQHF. The CDR3 DNA is TGTGCCAGCAGCTTAGACAGTTACAATCAGCCCCAGCATTTT.

The genes are TRBV6-1 and TRBJ2-2; 7 bases match TRBD2. V shed 7 bases and J 6 bases; nucleotides not matched to a gene: 11. CDR1 MNHNS and CDR2 SASEGT come from the germline V gene. CDR3 length equals 15 residues. The CDR3 protein is CASIPPGLVAGELFF. For the CDR3, the DNA is TGTGCCAGCATTCCCCCCGGACTAGTAGCCGGGGAGCTGTTTTTT.

The chain employs TRBV6-5 and TRBJ1-1, with D possibly TRBD1 on 5 matching bases. Germline CDR1 is MNHEY and CDR2 is SVGAGI. The CDR3 covers 14 residues. Trimming shortened V by 0 bases and J by 5 bases, and 10 bases separated the two germline ends. CDR3 amino acids: CASSYSLEGTEAFF. Here the CDR3 DNA reads TGTGCCAGCAGTTACTCGCTTGAGGGGACTGAAGCTTTCTTT.

This chain connects TRBV6-1 to TRBJ2-7, with D unresolved. Trimming removed 8 bases at V and 1 base at J, with 12 bases between. Germline lookup yields CDR1 MNHNS and CDR2 SASEGT. This CDR3 region has 13 residues. The CDR3 is CASDGPSSYEQYF. In DNA, the CDR3 is TGTGCCAGCGATGGACCCTCTTCCTACGAGCAGTACTTC.

J is TRBJ2-1 and V is TRBV15; D gene unclear. The CDR3 sequence is 16 residues long. With 0 bases removed from V and 0 bases from J, the gap between germline ends came to 9 bases. Germline V CDR1 and CDR2: LNHNV, YYDKDF (reference sequence). The CDR3 region is CATSRDYPSSYNEQFF. The CDR3 DNA sequence: TGTGCCACCAGCAGAGATTACCCGAGCTCCTACAATGAGCAGTTCTTC.

V is TRBV10-2 and J is TRBJ1-1; D is uncertain. The V gene's germline CDR1 is WSHSY and CDR2 SAAADI. The CDR3 covers 13 residues. Between the trimmed V and J ends, which lost 6 bases and 0 bases, there was a span of 8 bases. CDR3 amino acids: CASSPEVNTEAFF. CDR3 nucleotide sequence: TGCGCCAGCAGCCCTGAAGTGAACACTGAAGCTTTCTTT.

The chain has TRBV30 and TRBJ1-6; D not resolved. The ends were cut back, 5 bases at V and 3 bases at J, with 8 bases in the middle. This CDR3 spans 13 amino acids. Germline V lookup: CDR1 GTSNPN, CDR2 SVGIG (reference sequence). CDR3 protein: CAWSPRYNSPLHF. CDR3 sequence (DNA): TGTGCCTGGTCCCCACGCTATAATTCACCCCTCCACTTT.

The J gene is TRBJ1-1, the V gene TRBV29-1; D not resolved. This CDR3 region has 13 residues. Trimming took off 6 bases at V and 0 bases at J, with 11 bases between the two ends. CDR1 and CDR2 (germline): SQVTM, ANQGSEA. CDR3 residues: CSVREGMNTEAFF. The CDR3 coding sequence is TGCAGCGTGAGAGAGGGCATGAACACTGAAGCTTTCTTT.

This chain connects TRBV28 to TRBJ2-7; TRBD1 might be the D (5 bases). Deletions cut 8 bases from V and 2 bases from J, with 22 bases between. Germline CDR1 MDHEN, CDR2 SYDVKM. The length of the CDR3 is 16 residues. CDR3 bases: TGTGCCAGCCGGTTCTCGAGATGGCAGGGCCCCTACGAGCAGTACTTC. Amino acid sequence: CASRFSRWQGPYEQYF.

This chain links TRBV9 with TRBJ2-7, with TRBD1 matching over 9 bases. The CDR3 is 16 amino acids. The germline V gene has CDR1 SGDLS and CDR2 YYNGEE. With 4 bases clipped from V and 5 bases from J, the junction kept 13 bases outside the gene matches. CDR3 DNA: TGTGCCAGCAGCAACCTAGCCGGGACAGGGAGAGACGAGCAGTACTTC. This translates into CASSNLAGTGRDEQYF.

This clone has only one observation. The chain uses TRBV25-1 and TRBJ2-3; the D gene is possibly TRBD2 (5 bases). The germline CDR1 and CDR2 sequences are MGHDK and SYGVNS. The CDR3 has 15 residues. V lost 4 bases and J 4 bases, leaving 15 bases between the germline ends. The CDR3 DNA is TGTGCCAGCAGTGTTGCGGGCCTTGCCCCAGATACGCAGTATTTT. It specifies CASSVAGLAPDTQYF.

The chain combines TRBV5-1 with TRBJ1-5; 8 bases fit TRBD1. Per germline, CDR1 SGHRS and CDR2 YFSETQ. The CDR3 is made up of 14 amino acids. The V gene end was trimmed by 1 base and the J gene end by 5 bases; junction bases not matched to a gene: 2. CDR3 amino acids: CASSLSGGDQPQHF. The DNA for the CDR3 is TGCGCCAGCAGCTTGTCAGGGGGCGATCAGCCCCAGCATTTT. Full variable domain (remainder filled in from reference TRBV5-1 and TRBJ1-5): KAGVTQTPRYLIKTRGQQVTLSCSPISGHRSVSWYQQTPGQGLQFLFEYFSETQRNKGNFPGRFSGRQFSNSRSEMNVSTLELGDSALYLCASSLSGGDQPQHFGDGTRLSIL.

CDR3 in amino acids: CASSNSLGGGGIRETQYF. CDR3 sequence (DNA): TGTGCCAGCAGCAACTCCCTCGGCGGGGGGGGAATTCGAGAGACCCAGTACTTC. The V call is TRBV9, the J call TRBJ2-5; 9 nucleotides match TRBD2. Germline V gives CDR1 SGDLS, CDR2 YYNGEE. The CDR3 runs 18 residues. V was pared by 4 bases and J by 4 bases, with 17 bases of the junction left unmatched.

The chain carries TRBV28 and TRBJ1-6; 7 bases align to TRBD1. Germline-derived CDR1 and CDR2 are MDHEN and SYDVKM. This CDR3 region has 14 residues. Losses at the gene ends were 4 bases for V and 8 bases for J; bases not matched to a gene: 5. For the CDR3, the DNA is TGTGCCAGCAGTTCCCGGGACAGCTATTCACCCCTCCACTTT. It encodes CASSSRDSYSPLHF.

V and J are TRBV7-6 and TRBJ2-7; no firm D call. CDR1 and CDR2 (germline): SGHVS, FNYEAQ. The V end was cut by 8 bases, the J end by 2 bases, with 7 bases between. CDR3 length equals 11 residues. CDR3 sequence: CASGNTYEQYF. The DNA for the CDR3 is TGTGCCAGCGGGAACACCTACGAGCAGTACTTC.

Here the CDR3 DNA reads TGTGCCACCAGCGTAGGGACTACCTTAGGAGAGACCCAGTACTTC. This translates into CATSVGTTLGETQYF. The V call is TRBV15, the J call TRBJ2-5; TRBD2 matches at 7 bases. V dropped 5 bases and J dropped 4; count of bases not matched to a gene: 10. Germline lookup yields CDR1 LNHNV and CDR2 YYDKDF (reference sequence). The CDR3 runs to 15 residues.

The rearrangement links TRBV27 to TRBJ1-1; 7 nucleotides line up with TRBD1. The CDR3 contains 15 residues. Per the germline V gene, CDR1 is MNHEY and CDR2 is SMNVEV (reference sequence). V was clipped by 4 bases and J by 3 bases; unmatched bases: 8. CDR3 nucleotides: TGTGCCAGCAGTTCAGACAGGGAGAGGTACACTGAAGCTTTCTTT. Protein: CASSSDRERYTEAFF.

The V call is TRBV9, the J call TRBJ2-1; 12 bases line up with TRBD2. The CDR3 sequence is 15 residues long. The V gene end was trimmed by 4 bases and the J gene end by 7 bases; junction bases not matched to a gene: 6. The germline V gene has CDR1 SGDLS and CDR2 YYNGEE. The DNA for the CDR3 is TGTGCCAGCAGCCTGAGACTAGCGGGAGAAAATGAGCAGTTCTTC. This translates into CASSLRLAGENEQFF.